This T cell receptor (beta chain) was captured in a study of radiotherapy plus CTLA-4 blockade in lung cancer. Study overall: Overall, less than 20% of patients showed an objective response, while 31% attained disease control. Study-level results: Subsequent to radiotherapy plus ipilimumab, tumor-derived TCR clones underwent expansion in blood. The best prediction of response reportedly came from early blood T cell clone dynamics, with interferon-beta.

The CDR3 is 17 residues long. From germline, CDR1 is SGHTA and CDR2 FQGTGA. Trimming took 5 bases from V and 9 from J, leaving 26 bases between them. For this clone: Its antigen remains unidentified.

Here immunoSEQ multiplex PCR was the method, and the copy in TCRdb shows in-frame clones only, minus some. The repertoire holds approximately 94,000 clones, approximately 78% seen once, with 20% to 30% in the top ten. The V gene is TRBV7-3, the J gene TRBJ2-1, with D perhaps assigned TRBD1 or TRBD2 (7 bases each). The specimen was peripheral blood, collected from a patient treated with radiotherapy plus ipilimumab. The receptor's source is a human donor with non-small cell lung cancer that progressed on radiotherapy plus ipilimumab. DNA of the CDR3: TGTGCCAGCAGCCCCAGGGGGGGACTTGGACCTTTGGGTGAGCAGTTCTTC. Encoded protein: CASSPRGGLGPLGEQFF. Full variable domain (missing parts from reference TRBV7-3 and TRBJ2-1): GAGVSQTPSNKVTEKGKYVELRCDPISGHTALYWYRQSLGQGPEFLIYFQGTGAADDSGLPNDRFFAVRPEGSVSTLKIQRTERGDSAVYLCASSPRGGLGPLGEQFFGPGTRLTVL.